The 18 T cell receptor beta chains listed next were all sequenced from one sample in a study of cytomegalovirus exposure and HLA in healthy donors. The PCR employed 60 Vbeta primers together with 13 Jbeta primers. Only in-frame clones appear in the TCRdb table, and some are missing; sequencing was by immunoSEQ multiplex PCR. The table has 160,000 or so clones, approximately 84% seen once. The specimen sequenced was PBMCs. The receptors come from a man aged 45 to 65 in good health and CMV-seropositive.

The chain has TRBV18 and TRBJ2-1; 14 positions match TRBD2. The ends lost 1 base at V and 6 bases at J; junction bases unmatched: 2. This CDR3 region has 16 residues. CDR1 KGHSH and CDR2 LQKENI come from the germline V gene. The CDR3 region has the DNA TGTGCCAGCTCACCACAGACTAGCGGGAGGGCCAATGAGCAGTTCTTC. As protein: CASSPQTSGRANEQFF.

This chain connects TRBV10-2 to TRBJ2-3, with a tentative D call TRBD2 (6 bases). V was trimmed by 8 bases and J by 4 bases, leaving 16 bases between them. CDR3 length: 14 amino acids. The germline V gene encodes CDR1 WSHSY and CDR2 SAAADI. CDR3: CASRSSGGADTQYF. The CDR3 DNA reads TGCGCCAGCCGAAGCTCCGGGGGTGCAGATACGCAGTATTTT.

V gene TRBV2 combines with J gene TRBJ1-5; D not certain. Trimming took 4 bases from V and 4 from J, leaving 5 bases between them. CDR1 and CDR2 (germline): SNHLY, FYNNEI. The CDR3 spans 12 residues. The CDR3 bases are TGTGCCAGCAGTGCCTCGAATCAGCCCCAGCATTTT. This codes for CASSASNQPQHF. The full variable domain, its missing parts supplied by reference TRBV2 and TRBJ1-5, is EPEVTQTPSHQVTQMGQEVILRCVPISNHLYFYWYRQILGQKVEFLVSFYNNEISEKSEIFDDQFSVERPDGSNFTLKIRSTKLEDSAMYFCASSASNQPQHFGDGTRLSIL.

The chain uses TRBV5-1 and TRBJ2-2; D is undetermined. From germline, CDR1 is SGHRS and CDR2 YFSETQ. The CDR3 runs 13 residues. V gave up 4 bases and J gave up 1 base, with 5 bases separating them. CDR3 amino acids: CASSAGNTGELFF. CDR3 nucleotides: TGCGCCAGCAGCGCAGGGAACACCGGGGAGCTGTTTTTT.

The gene calls are TRBV19 and TRBJ2-5; TRBD2 agrees at 7 bases. The CDR3 runs to 14 residues. Germline assignment: CDR1 LNHDA and CDR2 SQIVND (reference sequence). V was pared by 4 bases and J by 2 bases, with 4 bases of the junction left unmatched. The CDR3 is CASSSGSPQETQYF. The CDR3 DNA reads TGTGCCAGTAGTAGCGGGAGCCCTCAAGAGACCCAGTACTTC.

The V gene is TRBV30, the J gene TRBJ2-7; 7 nucleotides align to TRBD2. CDR3 size: 17 residues. Germline CDR1 and CDR2: GTSNPN and SVGIG (reference sequence). V trimming: 8 bases; J trimming: 0 bases; junction bases outside the gene matches: 19. This CDR3 is CARPAMPSGQFSYEQYF. The CDR3 nucleotides read TGTGCCCGCCCCGCGATGCCTAGCGGACAATTCTCCTACGAGCAGTACTTC.

As concerns this clone: Sequence at one end of the junction differs from germline and may be a read error. The chain uses TRBV10-1 and TRBJ2-2; D gene ambiguous. Germline lookup yields CDR1 WNHNN and CDR2 SYGVQD (reference sequence). CDR3 length: 13 amino acids. CDR3 in DNA: TGCGCCGTCAGGTGCATGTGCCCCGGCGAGCTGTTTTTT. Translating gives CAVRCMCPGELFF.

The chain recombines TRBV15 with TRBJ1-5; 8 bases are shared with TRBD1. The CDR3 is 16 residues long. V was clipped by 8 bases and J by 5 bases; unmatched bases: 14. Germline loops: CDR1 LNHNV, CDR2 YYDKDF (reference sequence). CDR3 sequence: CATEKGAGGHHQPQHF. CDR3 nucleotide sequence: TGTGCCACCGAAAAGGGAGCAGGGGGCCATCATCAGCCCCAGCATTTT.

The CDR3 coding sequence is TGTGCCAGCAGAGCGATCGGGACAGATGGCTACACCTTC. Translating it yields CASRAIGTDGYTF. V usage is TRBV6-5 and J usage is TRBJ1-2; 7 bases are a match to TRBD1. With V trimmed by 6 bases and J by 6 bases, 7 bases remained unmatched. CDR3 length equals 13 residues. CDR1 and CDR2 from the germline V gene are MNHEY and SVGAGI.

The chain uses TRBV7-3 and TRBJ2-1, with 11 positions matching TRBD2. The J segment lost 10 bases and the V segment lost 5 bases, leaving 4 bases of the junction unmatched. This CDR3 has 13 residues. Germline V gene lookup returns CDR1 SGHTA and CDR2 FQGTGA. As DNA, the CDR3 is TGTGCCAGCAGCGTAGCGGGAGGGGGAGAGCAGTTCTTC. Its translation is CASSVAGGGEQFF.

This sequence joins TRBV18 and TRBJ1-1, with D maybe TRBD1 (6 bases). This CDR3 is built from 17 residues. Germline CDR1 KGHSH, CDR2 LQKENI. V was shortened by 0 bases and J by 0 bases, with 14 bases between the two germline ends. CDR3 loop: CASSPPRGGGMNTEAFF. The DNA for the CDR3 is TGTGCCAGCTCACCACCGAGAGGCGGGGGCATGAACACTGAAGCTTTCTTT.

This clone occurred once. The rearrangement links TRBV28 to TRBJ2-7; perhaps TRBD1 as D (5 bases). Per germline, CDR1 MDHEN and CDR2 SYDVKM. The CDR3 contains 12 residues. V lost 6 bases and J 5 bases, leaving 11 bases between the germline ends. The CDR3 is CASRIGVDEQYF. Written as DNA, the CDR3 is TGTGCCAGCAGAATAGGGGTAGACGAGCAGTACTTC.

The gene calls are TRBV7-9 and TRBJ2-5, with 8 positions matching TRBD2. V trimming: 1 base; J trimming: 4 bases; junction bases outside the gene matches: 5. The CDR3 contains 15 residues. In germline, CDR1 is SEHNR, CDR2 FQNEAQ (reference sequence). The CDR3 nucleotides read TGTGCCAGCAGCTTAGGAGCGGGGGCAGGAGAGACCCAGTACTTC. Translated: CASSLGAGAGETQYF.

This clone occurred a few times. V gene TRBV30 combines with J gene TRBJ2-7; 11 nucleotides line up with TRBD2. Germline V gene sequence: CDR1 GTSNPN, CDR2 SVGIG (reference sequence). CDR3 length equals 15 residues. The junction had 10 bases not matched to a gene; V was cut back by 2 bases and J by 7 bases. The chain's CDR3 is CAWSTSGRGLGEQYF. CDR3 in DNA: TGTGCCTGGAGTACTAGCGGGAGAGGACTTGGGGAGCAGTACTTC. Supplemented by reference TRBV30 and TRBJ2-7, the full variable domain reads SQTIHQWPATLVQPVGSPLSLECTVEGTSNPNLYWYRQAAGRGLQLLFYSVGIGQISSEVPQNLSASRPQDRQFILSSKKLLLSDSGFYLCAWSTSGRGLGEQYFGPGTRLTVT.

This clone was counted only a few times. The CDR3 reads CASSDNGGAAEQYF. Here the CDR3 DNA reads TGTGCCAGCAGTGACAACGGGGGGGCCGCCGAGCAGTACTTC. The chain joins TRBV6-5 to TRBJ2-7, with 8 bases fitting TRBD2. The CDR3 spans 14 residues. Germline CDR1 reads MNHEY; CDR2 reads SVGAGI. J lost 6 bases, V lost 5 bases, and 9 bases had no gene match.

The CDR3 is CAWSFAGRGYNSPLHF. As DNA, the CDR3 is TGTGCCTGGAGTTTCGCAGGGAGGGGATATAATTCACCCCTCCACTTT. The chain employs TRBV30 and TRBJ1-6; a weak D match, TRBD1 (5 bases). The CDR3 consists of 16 residues. The germline V gene has CDR1 GTSNPN and CDR2 SVGIG (reference sequence). Trimming left V 2 bases short and J 4 bases short, with 15 bases between.

The rearrangement uses TRBV6-5 and TRBJ1-4; 7 positions agree with TRBD1. This CDR3 spans 15 amino acids. Losses at the gene ends were 4 bases for V and 8 bases for J; bases not matched to a gene: 10. Germline V gene sequence: CDR1 MNHEY, CDR2 SVGAGI. The DNA for the CDR3 is TGTGCCAGCAGTTCAGGGGGTGGGGGTAAGGAAAAACTGTTTTTT. Translation gives CASSSGGGGKEKLFF.

The chain recombines TRBV7-8 with TRBJ1-1; 7 bases line up with TRBD1. CDR1 SGHVS and CDR2 FQNEAQ come from the germline V gene. The CDR3 has 14 amino acids. J was trimmed by 11 bases and V by 5 bases; bases with no gene match: 14. The CDR3 is CASSANRQGVVAFF. The CDR3 bases are TGTGCCAGCAGCGCTAATCGACAGGGTGTGGTTGCTTTCTTT.